One and the same sample provided the 31 T cell receptor beta chains below, sequenced in a study of CD8+ T cells in alopecia areata. As the sequencing template, cDNA was produced by extracting RNA and reverse transcribing it. Here immunoSEQ multiplex PCR was the method, and the copy in TCRdb shows in-frame clones only, minus some. The sample lists around 97,000 clones; under 90% were seen once. As for treatment: oral pan-JAK inhibitor, 5-10 mg twice daily. Sequenced here: CD8+ T cells sorted from blood, sampled at approximately week 30, from a patient treated with tofacitinib. These receptors originate from a human donor with alopecia areata.

The chain carries TRBV18 and TRBJ2-7; TRBD1 matches at 8 bases. Trimming removed 2 bases from V and 5 bases from J; junction bases left unmatched: 2. The CDR3 runs 13 residues. Germline CDR1 KGHSH, CDR2 LQKENI. This CDR3 reads CASSPGTGDEQYF. DNA for the CDR3: TGTGCCAGCTCACCAGGGACAGGTGACGAGCAGTACTTC.

The V call is TRBV7-6, the J call TRBJ2-7; D is unresolved. Trimming stripped 5 bases from V and 3 bases from J, with 11 bases between. This CDR3 has 13 residues. Germline V gene data show CDR1 as SGHVS and CDR2 as FNYEAQ. CDR3 sequence (DNA): TGTGCCAGCAGCCTTGACACCCTCTACGAGCAGTACTTC. This translates into CASSLDTLYEQYF.

The rearrangement joins TRBV7-8 to TRBJ2-7; D is uncertain. The CDR3 consists of 14 residues. Trimming removed 5 bases at V and 0 bases at J, with 11 bases between. CDR1 and CDR2 (germline): SGHVS, FQNEAQ. CDR3 sequence: CASSIQDASYEQYF. The CDR3 nucleotides are TGTGCCAGCAGCATCCAAGACGCCTCCTACGAGCAGTACTTC.

V usage is TRBV6-4 and J usage is TRBJ1-1, with unresolved D. The CDR3 is made up of 12 amino acids. Trimming took 2 bases from V and 4 from J, leaving 5 bases between them. Germline CDR1 reads MRHNA; CDR2 reads SNTAGT. For the CDR3, the DNA is TGTGCCAGCAGTGACGGTGGCACTGAAGCTTTCTTT. The encoded protein is CASSDGGTEAFF.

The chain combines TRBV7-8 with TRBJ2-3; 10 bases match TRBD2. J lost 9 bases, V lost 5 bases, and 14 bases had no gene match. This CDR3 comprises 16 residues. Germline CDR1 reads SGHVS; CDR2 reads FQNEAQ. CDR3 residues: CASSSSGGPTEWTQYF. DNA for the CDR3: TGTGCCAGCAGCAGTAGCGGGGGGCCTACGGAATGGACGCAGTATTTT.

This sequence joins TRBV25-1 and TRBJ1-1; D is ambiguous. There are 13 residues in the CDR3. Per the germline V gene, CDR1 is MGHDK and CDR2 is SYGVNS. Trimming took off 5 bases at V and 6 bases at J, with 13 bases between the two ends. CDR3 region: CASSSQTWPEAFF. The CDR3 DNA reads as TGTGCCAGCAGTTCCCAGACTTGGCCTGAAGCTTTCTTT.

The gene calls are TRBV7-9 and TRBJ2-5, with 12 bases fitting TRBD2. V shed 5 bases, J shed 4 bases, and the junction held 11 bases outside the gene matches. This CDR3 is 17 amino acids long. Looked up from germline, CDR1 is SEHNR and CDR2 is FQNEAQ (reference sequence). The CDR3 sequence: CASSGMTSGSKRETQYF. For the CDR3, the DNA is TGTGCCAGCAGCGGCATGACTAGCGGGAGTAAGAGAGAGACCCAGTACTTC.

This chain connects TRBV6-1 to TRBJ2-5; 7 bases are a match to TRBD1. The V and J ends lost 4 bases and 4 bases, in that order; junction bases with no gene match: 9. The CDR3 covers 15 residues. CDR1 and CDR2 from the germline V gene are MNHNS and SASEGT. In DNA, the CDR3 is TGTGCCAGCAGTGGGGACAGTGGACCTCGAGAGACCCAGTACTTC. Translation gives CASSGDSGPRETQYF.

J is TRBJ2-1 and V is TRBV14; D may be TRBD1 (6 bases). Germline assignment: CDR1 SGHDN and CDR2 FVKESK. V was cut by 2 bases and J by 1 base, with 15 bases left in between. CDR3 length: 17 amino acids. CDR3 nucleotide sequence: TGTGCCAGCAGCCAACTGACAGGCCCGCTTTCCTACAATGAGCAGTTCTTC. The encoded protein is CASSQLTGPLSYNEQFF.

Only a few counts were recorded for this clone. The V call is TRBV6-4, the J call TRBJ2-2; the match to TRBD2 covers 12 bases. This CDR3 is 15 amino acids long. Germline CDR1 and CDR2: MRHNA and SNTAGT. V lost 0 bases and J lost 7; bases outside the gene matches: 0. In DNA, the CDR3 is TGTGCCAGCAGTGACTCGACTAGCGGGAGCGGGGAGCTGTTTTTT. As protein: CASSDSTSGSGELFF.

The chain is built from TRBV29-1 and TRBJ1-2; D is uncertain. The CDR3 contains 12 residues. With 3 bases removed from V and 6 bases from J, the gap between germline ends came to 11 bases. From germline, CDR1 is SQVTM and CDR2 ANQGSEA. The CDR3 region is CSVEAGYDGYTF. DNA for the CDR3: TGCAGCGTTGAGGCAGGCTACGATGGCTACACCTTC.

This chain uses TRBV27 with TRBJ2-5; tentatively, D is TRBD1 (5 bases). The end of the DNA fits TRBJ2-7 better, so the J call may be wrong. Looked up from germline, CDR1 is MNHEY and CDR2 is SMNVEV (reference sequence). The CDR3 loop spans 11 amino acids. In nucleotides, the CDR3 is TGTGCCACGGCCAGGGTTTCCGAGCAGTACTTC. It codes for CATARVSEQYF.

J is TRBJ2-3 and V is TRBV13; D is ambiguous. Germline CDR1 reads PRHDT; CDR2 reads FYEKMQ (reference sequence). V was pared by 5 bases and J by 6 bases, with 9 bases between. The CDR3 consists of 12 residues. In DNA form, the CDR3 reads TGTGCCAGCAGCACTAACGGGGATACGCAGTATTTT. Protein product: CASSTNGDTQYF.

A remark on this clone: Compared with germline, one end of the junction differs, possibly owing to a read error. Other DNA sequences within the sample encode an identical CDR3. The V call is TRBV9, the J call TRBJ2-3; 11 nucleotides agree with TRBD2. Looked up from germline, CDR1 is SGDLS and CDR2 is YYNGEE. The CDR3 spans 15 residues. CDR3 in amino acids: CASSGTSGSTDTQYF. The CDR3 nucleotides are TGTGCCAGCAGCGGTACTAGCGGGAGTACAGATACACAGTATTTT.

The rearrangement links TRBV5-6 to TRBJ2-7; a possible D gene is TRBD2 (6 bases). This CDR3 has 15 residues. V lost 4 bases and J lost 4, with 18 bases in between. CDR1 is SGHDT, CDR2 YYEEEE, per germline. CDR3 in amino acids: CASSPTEGADYEQYF. The CDR3 DNA reads TGTGCCAGCAGCCCCACGGAGGGCGCGGATTACGAGCAGTACTTC.

The J gene is TRBJ2-7, the V gene TRBV7-2, with no clear D. The CDR3 length is 14 residues. Trimming left V 4 bases short and J 3 bases short, with 13 bases between. The V gene's germline CDR1 is SGHTA and CDR2 FQGNSA. For the CDR3, the DNA is TGTGCCAGCAGCTCCTTTGGGCCCCACTACGAGCAGTACTTC. Its protein is CASSSFGPHYEQYF. Drawing the rest from reference TRBV7-2 and TRBJ2-7, the complete variable domain is GAGVSQSPSNKVTEKGKDVELRCDPISGHTALYWYRQSLGQGLEFLIYFQGNSAPDKSGLPSDRFSAERTGGSVSTLTIQRTQQEDSAVYLCASSSFGPHYEQYFGPGTRLTVT.

The V and J genes are TRBV29-1 and TRBJ2-7, with D tentatively TRBD1 (5 bases). The CDR3 consists of 13 residues. Germline-derived CDR1 and CDR2 are SQVTM and ANQGSEA. V lost 3 bases to trimming and J lost 0 bases, with 9 bases between them. The CDR3 DNA follows: TGCAGCGTTGAGCAGGACAACTCCTACGAGCAGTACTTC. It is translated as CSVEQDNSYEQYF.

The V and J genes are TRBV7-9 and TRBJ1-2, with D tentatively TRBD1 (6 bases). The CDR3 contains 14 residues. Trimming cost V 5 bases and J 6 bases, with 16 bases left between them. In germline, CDR1 is SEHNR, CDR2 FQNEAQ (reference sequence). This CDR3 reads CASSQTGAGNGYTF. In DNA form, the CDR3 reads TGTGCCAGCAGCCAGACGGGGGCGGGTAATGGCTACACCTTC.

This clone has a single count. DNA of the CDR3: TGTGCCAGCAGTTACCAGGGGGACTACTCCTACAATGAGCAGTTCTTC. Residues: CASSYQGDYSYNEQFF. The chain recombines TRBV6-5 with TRBJ2-1; the D call may be TRBD1 or TRBD2 (7 bases each). The CDR3 covers 16 residues. Trimming took 2 bases from V and 0 from J, leaving 11 bases between them. Germline CDR1 reads MNHEY; CDR2 reads SVGAGI.

In nucleotides, the CDR3 is TGTGCCAGTAGTTCAACCGGGACCAATGAGCAGTTCTTC. It translates to CASSSTGTNEQFF. The chain employs TRBV19 and TRBJ2-1; the D call may be TRBD1 or TRBD2 (5 bases each). V lost 5 bases to trimming and J lost 6 bases, with 11 bases between them. The CDR3 runs 13 residues. Germline V lookup: CDR1 LNHDA, CDR2 SQIVND (reference sequence). Complete variable domain (other parts from reference TRBV19 and TRBJ2-1): DGGITQSPKYLFRKEGQNVTLSCEQNLNHDAMYWYRQDPGQGLRLIYYSQIVNDFQKGDIAEGYSVSREKKESFPLTVTSAQKNPTAFYLCASSSTGTNEQFFGPGTRLTVL.

The V call is TRBV5-4, the J call TRBJ2-5; 10 bases match TRBD1. The junction had 5 bases not matched to a gene; V was cut back by 4 bases and J by 2 bases. This CDR3 comprises 15 residues. CDR1 SGHNT and CDR2 YYREEE come from the germline V gene (reference sequence). The CDR3 DNA follows: TGTGCCAGCAGCCCCGGACAGGGGGGGCAAGAGACCCAGTACTTC. Amino acid sequence: CASSPGQGGQETQYF.

The chain has TRBV25-1 and TRBJ2-1; 8 bases map to TRBD2. With V trimmed by 6 bases and J by 5 bases, 6 bases remained unmatched. The CDR3 length is 14 residues. CDR1 and CDR2 from the germline V gene are MGHDK and SYGVNS. The CDR3: CASRSGGDNNEQFF. The DNA for the CDR3 is TGTGCCAGCAGAAGCGGGGGAGATAACAATGAGCAGTTCTTC.

The genes are TRBV27 and TRBJ2-7; 7 positions match TRBD1. Germline V gene data show CDR1 as MNHEY and CDR2 as SMNVEV (reference sequence). CDR3 length: 14 amino acids. The junction had 7 bases not matched to a gene; V was cut back by 3 bases and J by 5 bases. The CDR3 loop is CASSFHRGSNEQYF. In DNA, the CDR3 is TGTGCCAGCAGTTTTCACAGGGGATCAAACGAGCAGTACTTC.

The chain recombines TRBV5-4 with TRBJ2-7; 10 nucleotides line up with TRBD2. The V segment lost 0 bases and the J segment 0 bases; nucleotides outside the gene matches: 9. Germline V gene sequence: CDR1 SGHNT, CDR2 YYREEE (reference sequence). The CDR3 length is 18 residues. In DNA, the CDR3 is TGTGCCAGCAGCTTGGAATGCCCCCCTAGCGGGAGCTCCTACGAGCAGTACTTC. Residues: CASSLECPPSGSSYEQYF.

This chain links TRBV11-2 with TRBJ2-7; D is perhaps TRBD1 (6 bases). V lost 6 bases, J lost 7 bases, and 13 bases lay in between. The CDR3 is made up of 12 amino acids. Germline assignment: CDR1 SGHAT and CDR2 FQNNGV. For the CDR3, the DNA is TGTGCCAGCAGGGTGGTCCAGGGGGAGCAGTACTTC. Amino acids: CASRVVQGEQYF.

This rearrangement joins TRBV29-1 to TRBJ1-2; D is unclear. Trimming cost V 0 bases and J 4 bases, with 21 bases left between them. This CDR3 region has 17 residues. The germline V gene has CDR1 SQVTM and CDR2 ANQGSEA. CDR3 sequence: CSVEDPRGGGRGYGYTF. The CDR3 nucleotides read TGCAGCGTTGAAGATCCTAGAGGCGGAGGTCGGGGCTATGGCTACACCTTC. The entire variable domain, with the rest obtained from reference TRBV29-1 and TRBJ1-2, is as follows: SAVISQKPSRDICQRGTSLTIQCQVDSQVTMMFWYRQQPGQSLTLIATANQGSEATYESGFVIDKFPISRPNLTFSTLTVSNMSPEDSSIYLCSVEDPRGGGRGYGYTFGSGTRLTVV.

This clone has more than one count but fewer than ten. This sequence joins TRBV7-9 and TRBJ1-1, with D perhaps matching TRBD1 (5 bases). The CDR3 is made up of 14 amino acids. Germline CDR1 and CDR2: SEHNR and FQNEAQ (reference sequence). V lost 6 bases to trimming and J lost 3 bases, with 14 bases between them. Written as DNA, the CDR3 is TGTGCCAGCAGTCTAGGAGGGGACGACACTGAAGCTTTCTTT. As protein: CASSLGGDDTEAFF.

This chain joins TRBV29-1 and TRBJ2-1, with 9 bases lining up with TRBD2. V shed 7 bases, J shed 7 bases, and the junction held 14 bases outside the gene matches. Germline V gene sequence: CDR1 SQVTM, CDR2 ANQGSEA. This CDR3 spans 15 amino acids. CDR3 coding DNA: TGCAGCGCACCAATAGCGGGAGAAGAGTTTAATGAGCAGTTCTTC. It translates to CSAPIAGEEFNEQFF.

As concerns this clone: The junction differs from germline at one of its ends, possibly a read error. The V gene is TRBV7-7, the J gene TRBJ1-1, with D tentatively TRBD1 (5 bases). Germline CDR1 reads SSHAT; CDR2 reads FNYEAQ (reference sequence). There are 13 residues in the CDR3. For the CDR3, the DNA is TGTGCTAGCAGCAGGGAGAAGAACACTGAAGCTTTCTTT. Translating it yields CASSREKNTEAFF. Full variable domain (missing parts from reference TRBV7-7 and TRBJ1-1): GAGVSQSPRYKVTKRGQDVTLRCDPISSHATLYWYQQALGQGPEFLTYFNYEAQPDKSGLPSDRFSAERPEGSISTLTIQRTEQRDSAMYRCASSREKNTEAFFGQGTRLTVV.

The chain joins TRBV6-1 to TRBJ1-2; possibly TRBD1 for D (6 bases). The CDR3 consists of 16 residues. Trimming removed 1 base from V and 2 bases from J, with 14 bases in between. Germline CDR1 reads MNHNS; CDR2 reads SASEGT. The CDR3: CASSEVIGDINYGYTF. The CDR3 nucleotides read TGTGCCAGCAGTGAAGTAATCGGGGACATCAACTATGGCTACACCTTC.

The rearrangement uses TRBV27 and TRBJ1-5, with D unresolved. This CDR3 is 15 amino acids long. Trimming shortened V by 6 bases and J by 6 bases, and 18 bases separated the two germline ends. CDR1 is MNHEY and CDR2 is SMNVEV in the germline V gene (reference sequence). The CDR3 DNA is TGTGCCAGCAGGAGAGCGTATGAGGGAGGTCAGCCCCAGCATTTT. Translation: CASRRAYEGGQPQHF.